This T cell receptor (beta chain) was obtained from a study of siplizumab effects on memory and regulatory T cells. Measured with immunoSEQ multiplex PCR; TCRdb has only the in-frame clones, and not every one. The sample has over 60,000 clones, roughly nine tenths seen once; the top ten hold approximately 29%. For this clone: Antigen unknown.

General study findings and limits: An assignable naive or memory phenotype was lacking in roughly 80-97% of proliferating CD4+ or CD8+ clones. Naive T cells were seemingly more diverse than memory cells, and major contributions to the alloresponse seemed to be made by them. Proliferating siplizumab-culture Treg suppressive function went unconfirmed.

Germline values: CDR1 MNHNS, CDR2 SASEGT. V dropped 5 bases and J dropped 9 bases, with 8 bases sitting between them. The length of the CDR3 is 12 residues. Sequencing input: CD8+ T cells sorted from blood. The chain joins TRBV6-1 to TRBJ1-6; D is uncertain. The receptor was isolated from a human donor in good health. The CDR3 sequence is CASSPEPSPLHF. CDR3 DNA sequence: TGTGCCAGCAGTCCGGAGCCTTCACCCCTCCACTTT.